This TCR beta chain originates from a study of blood T cell repertoires in COVID-19. Looking at the study overall: Material from acute and convalescent COVID-19 was sourced from the United States, Italy and Spain. Sources were T cells, B-cell-depleted T cells, or PBMCs; the material itself was cDNA or gDNA.

The protocol was immunoSEQ multiplex PCR, while the TCRdb copy is restricted to in-frame clones and leaves out a portion. The repertoire holds more than 300,000 clones, around 89% seen once, with around 6.6% in the top ten. Trimming at V came to 8 bases and at J to 0 bases, leaving 5 bases not matched to a gene. The CDR3 contains 15 residues. The germline CDR1 and CDR2 sequences are SNHLY and FYNNEI. The sequencing input was peripheral blood. This chain joins TRBV2 and TRBJ2-3; 10 nucleotides align to TRBD2. This sequence originates from a man aged 18-30 years who had recovered from COVID-19. The CDR3 region has the DNA TGTGCCAGCGGGACTAGCGAACCTAGCACAGATACGCAGTATTTT. Encoded protein: CASGTSEPSTDTQYF. Drawing the rest from reference TRBV2 and TRBJ2-3, the complete variable domain is EPEVTQTPSHQVTQMGQEVILRCVPISNHLYFYWYRQILGQKVEFLVSFYNNEISEKSEIFDDQFSVERPDGSNFTLKIRSTKLEDSAMYFCASGTSEPSTDTQYFGPGTRLTVL.